The source of this TCR beta chain is a study of CXCR3-negative and CXCR3-positive naive CD8 T cells. Whole-study findings and limits: Memory cells differed in TRBV-TRBJ usage, but naive CXCR3-negative and CXCR3-positive cells had similar usage. Surface CD5 was comparable between naive subsets; TCR strength was inferred from TRB CDR3 properties. Compared with CXCR3-negative naive cells, CXCR3-positive naive cells showed more hydrophobic TRB CDR3s.

UMI-labeled 5' RACE yielded the TRB cDNA libraries. TCRdb reworked the 5' RACE reads into one entry per CDR3 protein, no DNA. This sample lists around 63,000 distinct CDR3 sequences; its ten largest clones have around 5%. Per germline, CDR1 SGHTA and CDR2 FQGTGA. The CDR3 sequence is 17 residues long. As for this clonotype: Its antigen is as yet unknown.

The study sorted every CD8+ T cell subset in triplicate at under 350,000 cells each. Cells that were CD45RO-CCR7+CD27+CD95- constituted naive CD8+ T cells. V gene TRBV7-3 combines with J gene TRBJ2-1; TCRdb's D call of TRBD2 is untestable without DNA. The receptor was derived from a human donor in good health. Some clones in this sample may be carry-over from other donors' samples. Input material: naive CXCR3+ CD8+ T cells from blood. Subset denoted: CD45RO-CCR7+CD27+CD95- naive CD8+ T cells expressing CXCR3 (TNR3+). This CDR3 reads CASSLTLTLAGGDEQFF.